This T cell receptor (beta chain) stems from a study of Graves' ophthalmopathy and Graves' hyperthyroidism. Whole-study findings and limits: Most expanded thyroid clonotypes above 0.001 frequency also appeared in blood.

RNA transcripts yielded amplified TCR beta CDR3 regions. HTBI-primed first-round RT-PCR preceded second-round multiplex PCR. From the multiplex PCR reads, TCRdb called clonotypes with MiXCR, one entry per CDR3 protein. The sample records hundreds of thousands of distinct CDR3 sequences, approximately 39% being singletons. The CDR3 loop spans 15 amino acids. V lost 4 bases to trimming and J lost 1 base, with 14 bases between them. Germline V gives CDR1 SGHRS, CDR2 YFSETQ. Diagnostic conclusions were grounded in clinical symptoms, serum thyroxine, TRAb, thyroid ultrasound and orbital computed tomography. The PBMCs were taken from 10 ml of fresh peripheral blood. In the case of this clonotype: Antigen specificity is unknown.

V is TRBV5-1 and J is TRBJ1-1; D may be TRBD1 (6 bases). This receptor was obtained from an adult man with Graves' ophthalmopathy. The sequencing sample was made of peripheral blood. CDR3 bases: TGCGCCAGCAGCCAGACGGGGGCGGCGAACACTGAAGCTTTCTTT. It specifies CASSQTGAANTEAFF.